A single sample gave rise to the 9 T cell receptor beta chains below, sequenced in a study of T cell responses to AZD1222 COVID-19 vaccine. Sequencing used immunoSEQ multiplex PCR; TCRdb keeps in-frame clones, though not all of them. The table lists about 54,000 clones, around 92% of them singletons, with more than 14% in the top ten. The sequencing used peripheral blood, collected 28 days after the second AZD1222 dose. The receptor set was obtained from an adult who received the AZD1222 COVID-19 vaccine.

The chain couples TRBV5-5 to TRBJ1-1; D is unresolved. Germline loops: CDR1 SGHKS, CDR2 YYEKEE (reference sequence). V dropped 4 bases and J dropped 3 bases, with 22 bases sitting between them. The CDR3 is 17 residues long. CDR3 sequence reads: CASSRGEGGGVDTEAFF. Here the CDR3 DNA reads TGTGCCAGCAGCCGGGGAGAGGGAGGCGGCGTGGACACTGAAGCTTTCTTT.

This clone was observed once. This sequence joins TRBV9 and TRBJ2-1, with D possibly being TRBD2 (6 bases). This CDR3 spans 15 amino acids. Germline CDR1 and CDR2: SGDLS and YYNGEE. The V end was cut by 1 base, the J end by 0 bases, with 8 bases between. CDR3 in amino acids: CASSVLGGSYNEQFF. The DNA of the CDR3 is TGTGCCAGCAGCGTATTGGGGGGCTCCTACAATGAGCAGTTCTTC.

The chain has TRBV19 and TRBJ2-3; D remains ambiguous. The CDR3 is 14 residues long. The V end was cut by 7 bases, the J end by 1 base, with 12 bases between. Germline V gives CDR1 LNHDA, CDR2 SQIVND (reference sequence). CDR3 loop: CASNQESGTDTQYF. The CDR3 nucleotides are TGTGCCAGTAATCAAGAGAGCGGCACAGATACGCAGTATTTT.

The chain uses TRBV2 and TRBJ2-7; tentatively, D is TRBD1 (6 bases). This CDR3 is built from 14 residues. V lost 6 bases and J 9 bases, leaving 21 bases between the germline ends. Germline values: CDR1 SNHLY, CDR2 FYNNEI. CDR3: CASRYDSDATGQYF. The CDR3 DNA is TGTGCCAGCAGATACGACTCGGACGCGACAGGGCAGTACTTC.

The CDR3 region has the DNA TGTGCCAGCATCGGGGGGAGCTCCTACGAGCAGTACTTC. The encoded protein is CASIGGSSYEQYF. The chain recombines TRBV6-5 with TRBJ2-7; 7 nucleotides agree with TRBD2. Germline lookup yields CDR1 MNHEY and CDR2 SVGAGI. V lost 7 bases, J lost 0 bases, and 3 bases stayed unmatched. The CDR3 has 13 amino acids.

The V gene is TRBV2, the J gene TRBJ2-1; D is perhaps TRBD2 (6 bases). V was pared by 0 bases and J by 4 bases, with 16 bases between. The CDR3 totals 17 residues. CDR1 is SNHLY, CDR2 FYNNEI, per germline. This CDR3 is CASSEAPAGPIYNEQFF. In DNA, the CDR3 is TGTGCCAGCAGTGAAGCGCCGGCGGGACCTATATACAATGAGCAGTTCTTC.

The chain has TRBV20-1 and TRBJ1-5; TRBD1 might be the D (5 bases). Trimming stripped 3 bases from V and 2 bases from J, with 17 bases between. This CDR3 has 16 amino acids. CDR1 DFQATT and CDR2 SNEGSKA come from the germline V gene (reference sequence). The CDR3 bases are TGCAGTGCTAGTATGTGGGGGGAATTGGGCAATCAGCCCCAGCATTTT. This sequence encodes CSASMWGELGNQPQHF.

The rearrangement joins TRBV19 to TRBJ2-7; 7 bases map to TRBD2. Germline trimming cut 5 bases from V and 3 bases from J; bases unmatched to any gene: 4. This CDR3 region has 13 residues. Germline V gene lookup returns CDR1 LNHDA and CDR2 SQIVND (reference sequence). The CDR3 region is CASSSGRNYEQYF. In nucleotides, the CDR3 is TGTGCCAGTAGTTCCGGGAGGAACTACGAGCAGTACTTC.

J is TRBJ2-7 and V is TRBV5-1, with TRBD2 matching 8 bases. Germline CDR1 SGHRS, CDR2 YFSETQ. The CDR3 contains 15 residues. The junction had 9 bases not matched to a gene; V was cut back by 3 bases and J by 4 bases. The CDR3 sequence: CASSSKAGVLYEQYF. The CDR3 DNA reads as TGCGCCAGCAGCTCAAAAGCGGGAGTTCTTTACGAGCAGTACTTC.